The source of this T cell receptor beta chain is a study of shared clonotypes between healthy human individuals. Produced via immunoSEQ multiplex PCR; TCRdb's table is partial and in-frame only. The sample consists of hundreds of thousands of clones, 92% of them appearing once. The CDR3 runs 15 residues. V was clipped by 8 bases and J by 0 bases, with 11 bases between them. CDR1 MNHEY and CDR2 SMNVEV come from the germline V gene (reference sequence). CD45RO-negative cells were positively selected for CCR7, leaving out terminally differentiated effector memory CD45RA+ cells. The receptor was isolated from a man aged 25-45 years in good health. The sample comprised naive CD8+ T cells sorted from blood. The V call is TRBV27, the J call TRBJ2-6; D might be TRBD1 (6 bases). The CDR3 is CASGHRDSGANVLTF. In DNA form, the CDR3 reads TGTGCCAGCGGTCACAGGGACTCTGGGGCCAACGTCCTGACTTTC.